The T cell receptor (beta chain) described here comes from a study of shared clonotypes between healthy human individuals. Terminally differentiated effector memory CD45RA+ cells were excluded by CCR7 positive selection of CD45RO-negative cells. Generated by immunoSEQ multiplex PCR, the TCRdb table keeps only in-frame clones and is missing some. This sample carries about 680,000 clones, approximately 90% of them seen once, and the ten largest clones take approximately 24%. This TCR came from a man aged 25 to 45 in good health. Input material: naive CD8+ T cells sorted from blood.

The CDR3 is CASMGQGLGELFF. Written as DNA, the CDR3 is TGTGCCAGCATGGGACAGGGGCTCGGGGAGCTGTTTTTT. The V call is TRBV2, the J call TRBJ2-2, with 10 bases identical to TRBD1. CDR1 and CDR2 (germline): SNHLY, FYNNEI. CDR3 length: 13 amino acids. V dropped 7 bases and J dropped 7; count of bases not matched to a gene: 3.